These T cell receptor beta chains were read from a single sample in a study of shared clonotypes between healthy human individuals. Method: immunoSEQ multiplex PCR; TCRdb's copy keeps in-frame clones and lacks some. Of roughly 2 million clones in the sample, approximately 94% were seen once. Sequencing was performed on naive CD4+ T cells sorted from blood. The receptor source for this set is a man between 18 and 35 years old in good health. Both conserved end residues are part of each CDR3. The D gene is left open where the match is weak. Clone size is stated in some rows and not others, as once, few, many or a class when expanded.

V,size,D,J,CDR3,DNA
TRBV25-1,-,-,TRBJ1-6,CASSDRFGNSPLHF,TGTGCCAGCAGTGACCGATTTGGGAATTCACCCCTCCACTTT
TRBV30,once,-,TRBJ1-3,CAWSDWGGSGNTIYF,TGTGCCTGGAGTGATTGGGGGGGCTCTGGAAACACCATATATTTT
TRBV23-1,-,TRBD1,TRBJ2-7,CASSQSLPGQGGYEQYF,TGCGCCAGCAGTCAATCCCTGCCCGGACAGGGAGGTTACGAGCAGTACTTC
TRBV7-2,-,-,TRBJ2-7,CASSSRYNYEQYF,TGTGCCAGCAGCTCTCGGTATAACTACGAGCAGTACTTC
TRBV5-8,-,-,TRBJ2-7,CASSRRDLGGGQYF,TGTGCCAGCAGCCGTAGGGACTTAGGAGGCGGGCAGTACTTC
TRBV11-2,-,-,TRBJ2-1,CASSLIAVNEQFF,TGTGCCAGCAGCTTAATAGCGGTCAATGAGCAGTTCTTC
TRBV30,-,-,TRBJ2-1,CAWGTRNEKFF,TGTGCCTGGGGTACTAGGAATGAGAAGTTCTTC
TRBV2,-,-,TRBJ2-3,CASSGQRTDTQYF,TGTGCCAGCAGTGGACAACGCACAGATACGCAGTATTTT
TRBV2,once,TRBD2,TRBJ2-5,CASSDWTSGRVETQYF,TGTGCCAGCAGTGACTGGACTAGCGGGAGGGTGGAGACCCAGTACTTC
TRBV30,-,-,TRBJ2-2,CACSAGFDTGELFF,TGTGCCTGTTCGGCAGGATTCGACACCGGGGAGCTGTTTTTT